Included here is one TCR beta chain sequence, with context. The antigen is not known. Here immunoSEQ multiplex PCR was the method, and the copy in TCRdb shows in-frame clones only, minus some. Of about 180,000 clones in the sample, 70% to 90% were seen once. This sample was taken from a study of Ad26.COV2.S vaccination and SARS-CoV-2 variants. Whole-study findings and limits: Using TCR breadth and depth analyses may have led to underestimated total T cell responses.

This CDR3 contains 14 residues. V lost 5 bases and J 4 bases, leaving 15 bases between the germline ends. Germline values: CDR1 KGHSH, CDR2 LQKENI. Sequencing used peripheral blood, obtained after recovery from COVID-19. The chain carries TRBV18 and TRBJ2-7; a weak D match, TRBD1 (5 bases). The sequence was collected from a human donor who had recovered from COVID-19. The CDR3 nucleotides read TGTGCCAGCTCATCGACAGTTCCCAGATACGAGCAGTACTTC. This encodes CASSSTVPRYEQYF. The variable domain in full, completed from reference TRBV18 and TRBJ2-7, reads NAGVMQNPRHLVRRRGQEARLRCSPMKGHSHVYWYRQLPEEGLKFMVYLQKENIIDESGMPKERFSAEFPKEGPSILRIQQVVRGDSAAYFCASSSTVPRYEQYFGPGTRLTVT.